This passage covers 17 T cell receptor beta chains from one sample sequenced in a study of OX40 agonist ivuxolimab in advanced cancers. Using immunoSEQ multiplex PCR, the repertoire was profiled, and TCRdb retains in-frame clones only, with some absent. The profile shows roughly 60,000 clones, over 90% of them singletons. The sample here was CD4+ or CD8+ T cells sorted from blood, taken in a trial of the OX40 agonist ivuxolimab. The receptors come from an adult with an advanced solid tumor such as melanoma, head and neck, liver or kidney cancer.

J is TRBJ2-5 and V is TRBV11-2; unclear D gene. V was shortened by 1 base and J by 0 bases, with 9 bases between the two germline ends. The CDR3 has 15 amino acids. Germline V CDR1 and CDR2: SGHAT, FQNNGV. CDR3 loop: CASSLGQDDQETQYF. CDR3 in DNA: TGTGCCAGCAGCTTAGGTCAGGACGACCAAGAGACCCAGTACTTC.

The V call is TRBV28, the J call TRBJ2-1, with 8 bases that match TRBD1. The CDR3 totals 15 residues. Germline values: CDR1 MDHEN, CDR2 SYDVKM. V lost 4 bases, J lost 8 bases, and 10 bases stayed unmatched. The CDR3 DNA reads TGTGCCAGCAGTTCACCGGACAGGGTCCCTGATGAGCAGTTCTTC. This gives the protein CASSSPDRVPDEQFF.

This clone was detected a few times. This chain joins TRBV2 and TRBJ1-1, with D unresolved. V shed 7 bases and J shed 0 bases, with 9 bases lying between them. Germline V gene sequence: CDR1 SNHLY, CDR2 FYNNEI. The CDR3 contains 13 residues. The CDR3: CASIISLNTEAFF. Here the CDR3 DNA reads TGTGCCAGCATCATCAGCTTGAACACTGAAGCTTTCTTT.

This clone came up a few times. The rearrangement joins TRBV6-1 to TRBJ2-7, with D perhaps matching TRBD2 (7 bases). CDR1 and CDR2 (germline): MNHNS, SASEGT. The CDR3 runs 14 residues. V was cut by 5 bases and J by 5 bases, with 16 bases left in between. The CDR3 reads CASSPRGAGDEQYF. CDR3 bases: TGTGCCAGCAGTCCCCGGGGGGCCGGGGACGAGCAGTACTTC.

The chain recombines TRBV5-1 with TRBJ2-7; D possibly corresponds to TRBD2 (6 bases). CDR1 and CDR2 from the germline V gene are SGHRS and YFSETQ. Deletions cut 3 bases from V and 1 base from J, with 17 bases between. The CDR3 totals 16 residues. DNA of the CDR3: TGCGCCAGCAGCTGGACCCGGGAGACAGTTTCCTACGAGCAGTACTTC. It specifies CASSWTRETVSYEQYF.

The chain carries TRBV5-1 and TRBJ2-1; D is perhaps TRBD2 (6 bases). The V and J ends lost 0 bases and 4 bases respectively, with 11 bases between them. The CDR3 runs to 15 residues. The V gene's germline CDR1 is SGHRS and CDR2 YFSETQ. CDR3 protein: CASSLDGTSYNEQFF. CDR3 DNA sequence: TGCGCCAGCAGCTTGGACGGGACTTCATACAATGAGCAGTTCTTC.

The chain is built from TRBV21-1 and TRBJ2-2; the table's TRBD2 call for D was not verified on the DNA. TRBV21-1 is a listed pseudogene. CDR3 size: 16 residues. Here the CDR3 reads CATEIQVGGYTGELFF. As DNA, the CDR3 is TGTGCCACCGAAATTCAAGTGGGAGGGTACACCGGGGAGCTGTTTTTT.

The gene calls are TRBV21-1 and TRBJ2-1; TRBD2 is taken as the D call from the table, unchecked against the DNA. TRBV21-1 is flagged as a pseudogene. CDR3 length: 12 residues. Written as DNA, the CDR3 is TGTGCCAGCAGCAAAGGAGTCTATGAGCAGTTCTTC. Translation gives CASSKGVYEQFF.

CDR3 sequence reads: CASSESAGGSTGELFF. CDR3 DNA sequence: TGTGCCAGCAGTGAATCGGCTGGGGGCTCCACCGGGGAGCTGTTTTTT. This chain links TRBV2 with TRBJ2-2; maybe TRBD1 (6 bases). Germline assignment: CDR1 SNHLY and CDR2 FYNNEI. The CDR3 is 16 residues long. The V end lost 2 bases, the J end lost 4 bases, and 14 bases lay between the germline ends.

The rearrangement joins TRBV7-6 to TRBJ2-2; 9 nucleotides line up with TRBD1. The trim removed 5 bases at V and 4 bases at J, leaving 5 bases unmatched. Germline V CDR1 and CDR2: SGHVS, FNYEAQ. The CDR3 is 15 residues long. Here the CDR3 DNA reads TGTGCCAGCAGCCATACAGGGGGCCGCACCGGGGAGCTGTTTTTT. Translation gives CASSHTGGRTGELFF.

J is TRBJ2-7 and V is TRBV28; tentatively, D is TRBD1 (5 bases). Trimming left V 4 bases short and J 3 bases short, with 7 bases between. Looked up from germline, CDR1 is MDHEN and CDR2 is SYDVKM. The length of the CDR3 is 12 residues. CDR3 residues: CASSSGIYEQYF. CDR3 DNA: TGTGCCAGCAGTTCAGGGATCTACGAGCAGTACTTC.

The rearrangement joins TRBV19 to TRBJ2-7, with 9 bases lining up with TRBD2. This CDR3 is 14 amino acids long. Germline V gene data show CDR1 as LNHDA and CDR2 as SQIVND (reference sequence). Trimming took 6 bases from V and 4 from J; bases not matched to a gene: 7. The CDR3 loop reads CASSVSGRKYEQYF. CDR3 sequence (DNA): TGTGCCAGTAGCGTTAGCGGGAGAAAATACGAGCAGTACTTC.

The chain couples TRBV6-4 to TRBJ2-7; D remains ambiguous. Germline CDR1 is MRHNA and CDR2 is SNTAGT. Trimming stripped 0 bases from V and 3 bases from J, with 24 bases between. This CDR3 region has 19 residues. The CDR3 spells CASSDSKDDLPRTGYEQYF. In DNA, the CDR3 is TGTGCCAGCAGTGACTCGAAGGATGATCTCCCCCGTACCGGCTACGAGCAGTACTTC.

This chain joins TRBV4-3 and TRBJ2-7, with a possible D match to TRBD2 (6 bases). CDR1 and CDR2 (germline): LGHNA, YSLEER. V dropped 4 bases and J dropped 6 bases, with 13 bases sitting between them. The CDR3 covers 13 residues. The CDR3 region is CASSPPAGSEQYF. The CDR3 coding sequence is TGCGCCAGCAGCCCCCCAGCGGGCTCCGAGCAGTACTTC.

The chain combines TRBV29-1 with TRBJ2-3; perhaps TRBD1 as D (6 bases). Germline CDR1 reads SQVTM; CDR2 reads ANQGSEA. This CDR3 has 12 amino acids. The V gene lost 8 bases and the J gene lost 6 bases, with 15 bases spanning the gap. The CDR3 is CSSSGAGDTQYF. The CDR3 nucleotides read TGCAGCAGCTCAGGGGCTGGTGATACGCAGTATTTT.

The chain uses TRBV7-9 and TRBJ1-5, with 7 bases identical to TRBD1. This CDR3 has 13 amino acids. J lost 3 bases, V lost 6 bases, and 2 bases had no gene match. Germline V CDR1 and CDR2: SEHNR, FQNEAQ (reference sequence). The CDR3 reads CASSTGVNQPQHF. Written as DNA, the CDR3 is TGTGCCAGCAGTACAGGGGTCAATCAGCCCCAGCATTTT.

The CDR3 DNA is TGTGCCAGCAGGAGGACAGGTCCCGAGACCCAGTACTTC. Amino acids: CASRRTGPETQYF. V and J are TRBV6-5 and TRBJ2-5; 7 bases agree with TRBD1. V shed 6 bases, J shed 5 bases, and the junction held 6 bases outside the gene matches. The germline gives CDR1 MNHEY, CDR2 SVGAGI. The CDR3 is made up of 13 amino acids.